This T cell receptor beta chain emerged from a study of T cell repertoires in cytomegalovirus infection. Study-level background: CMV infection and matching HLA type were both indicated by public TCR beta signatures. Whole-study results and caveats: It was HLA-C-restricted CMV-specific TCR beta clonotypes that dominated the response ex vivo. Public TCR beta family frequency separated CMV-and-HLA carriers, including in an independent cohort.

The CDR3 covers 15 residues. V lost 1 base and J lost 3, with 9 bases in between. One entry per CDR3 protein, called by TCRdb with MiXCR from the reads. Seen here are 55,000 to 70,000 distinct CDR3 sequences, 33% observed once, and the top ten hold approximately 70%. Remarks on this clonotype: Antigen specificity is unknown.

The sequenced material came from PBMCs, sequenced either directly or after in vitro stimulation (not recorded which). The receptor was isolated from a human donor in good health (CMV status not recorded). Some clones in this sample may be carry-over from other donors' samples. The rearrangement joins TRBV23-1 to TRBJ1-4; D might be TRBD1 (5 bases). TRBV23-1 is placed among ORFs of uncertain function. The CDR3 region has the DNA TGCGCCAGCAGTCAATGGGGGGGACCTAATGAAAAACTGTTTTTT. It encodes CASSQWGGPNEKLFF.